This T cell receptor (beta chain) appears in the sequencing data of a study of T cells in Graves' hyperthyroidism and ophthalmopathy. Findings of the study overall: Stable hyperthyroidism was separated from ophthalmopathy by a model based on 13 V-J features. Also found in blood were most expanded thyroid clonotypes above 0.001.

This clonotype was counted many times. The antigen is undetermined. Uncontrolled infection, other autoimmune disease, pregnancy or lactation disqualified patients from enrolment. Regions amplified from RNA transcripts were the TCR beta CDR3 regions. The primer set for the first-round RT-PCR of the TCR CDR3 was HTBI. TCRdb itself ran the multiplex PCR reads through MiXCR, one entry per CDR3 protein. The sample lists about half a million distinct CDR3 sequences, less than 25% occurring once. The germline V gene encodes CDR1 DFQATT and CDR2 SNEGSKA (reference sequence). The CDR3 runs to 16 residues. The V and J ends lost 3 bases and 1 base respectively, with 16 bases between them.

Sequencing was performed on blood. The sequence was collected from a man aged 18 to 30 with Graves' hyperthyroidism. The chain joins TRBV20-1 to TRBJ1-5; D may be TRBD1 (5 bases). CDR3: CSARATAQGSNQPQHF. CDR3 nucleotide sequence: TGCAGTGCTAGGGCGACAGCTCAAGGAAGCAATCAGCCCCAGCATTTT.